The clone carrying this T cell receptor beta chain has just a few counts. Its antigen remains unknown. These data are taken from a study of CD8+ T cells in alopecia areata. General observations from the study: Elevated clonality characterized lesional scalp relative to normal scalp, particularly in alopecia totalis/universalis.

RNA, once extracted, was reverse transcribed into cDNA for use as the sequencing template. The method was immunoSEQ multiplex PCR; TCRdb's version includes in-frame clones alone and lacks a portion of them. The data show about 120,000 clones, about 60% seen once. V was trimmed by 7 bases and J by 0 bases, leaving 19 bases between them. Germline V gene lookup returns CDR1 LNHDA and CDR2 SQIVND (reference sequence). CDR3 length: 18 residues. The clonotype was recovered from a human donor in good health. Material: CD4+ T cells sorted from blood. This sequence joins TRBV19 and TRBJ2-6; D gene ambiguous. The CDR3 nucleotides read TGTGCCAGTATCCTACGCCCAGGTCGTAGCTCTGGGGCCAACGTCCTGACTTTC. Its protein is CASILRPGRSSGANVLTF.